The following is a TCR beta chain sequence with its context. Per the original data handling: How many nucleated cells were present was estimated from reference gene primer amplification. TCRdb keeps only in-frame clones here, not all; method: immunoSEQ multiplex PCR. D and trimming were read from the DNA, whereas the V and J calls and clone size are those reported in that table. This sample yields around 190,000 clones, of which roughly 84% are seen a single time; around 5% belongs to the top ten. The data derive from a study of blood T cell repertoires in COVID-19. At the level of the study: Italy, Spain and the United States were the sources of the convalescent and acute COVID-19 samples.

The CDR3 length is 14 residues. Trimming left V 3 bases short and J 5 bases short, with 11 bases between. CDR1 and CDR2 (germline): SGHTA, FQGNSA. V is TRBV7-2 and J is TRBJ2-1, with TRBD1 as a possible D gene (6 bases). This receptor was identified in a woman aged 80 or older with acute or convalescent COVID-19. The sequencing input was peripheral blood. The CDR3 coding sequence is TGTGCCAGCAGCTTCGACTGGGGGCACAATGAGCAGTTCTTC. This codes for CASSFDWGHNEQFF.